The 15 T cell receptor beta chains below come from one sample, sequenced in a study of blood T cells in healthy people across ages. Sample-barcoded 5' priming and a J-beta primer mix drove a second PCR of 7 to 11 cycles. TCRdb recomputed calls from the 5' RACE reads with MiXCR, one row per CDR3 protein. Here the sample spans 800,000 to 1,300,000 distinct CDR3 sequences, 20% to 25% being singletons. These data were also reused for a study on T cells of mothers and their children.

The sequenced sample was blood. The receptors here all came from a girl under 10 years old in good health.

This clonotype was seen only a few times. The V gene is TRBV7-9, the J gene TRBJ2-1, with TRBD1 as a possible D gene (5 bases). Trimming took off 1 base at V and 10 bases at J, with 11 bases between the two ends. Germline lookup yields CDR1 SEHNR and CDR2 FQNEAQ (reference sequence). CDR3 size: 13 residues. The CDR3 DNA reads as TGTGCCAGCAGCTTAGATGGGGCTACCGAGCAGTTCTTC. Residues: CASSLDGATEQFF.

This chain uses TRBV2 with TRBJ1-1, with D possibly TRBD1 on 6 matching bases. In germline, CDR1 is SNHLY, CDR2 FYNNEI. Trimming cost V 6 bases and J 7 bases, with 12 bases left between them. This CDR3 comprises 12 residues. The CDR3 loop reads CASRGAALEAFF. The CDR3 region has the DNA TGTGCCAGCAGGGGGGCGGCCCTTGAAGCTTTCTTT.

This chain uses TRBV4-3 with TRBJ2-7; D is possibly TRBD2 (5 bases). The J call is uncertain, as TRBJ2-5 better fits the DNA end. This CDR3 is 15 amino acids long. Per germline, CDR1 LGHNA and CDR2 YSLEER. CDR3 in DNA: TGCGCCAGCAGCCAAGAGAGGAGGCCCCAAGAGACCCAGTACTTC. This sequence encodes CASSQERRPQETQYF.

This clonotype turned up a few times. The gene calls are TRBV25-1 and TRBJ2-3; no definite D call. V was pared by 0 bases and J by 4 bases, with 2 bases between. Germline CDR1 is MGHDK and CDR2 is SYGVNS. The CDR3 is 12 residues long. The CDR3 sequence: CASSEYPDTQYF. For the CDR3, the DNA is TGTGCCAGCAGTGAATACCCAGATACGCAGTATTTT.

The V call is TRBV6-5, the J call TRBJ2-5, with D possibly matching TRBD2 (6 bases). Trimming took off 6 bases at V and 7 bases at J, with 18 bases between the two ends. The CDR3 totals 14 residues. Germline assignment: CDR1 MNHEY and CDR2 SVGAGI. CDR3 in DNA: TGTGCCAGCAGAGGGCCGGGGGAACGGGGGACCCAGTACTTC. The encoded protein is CASRGPGERGTQYF.

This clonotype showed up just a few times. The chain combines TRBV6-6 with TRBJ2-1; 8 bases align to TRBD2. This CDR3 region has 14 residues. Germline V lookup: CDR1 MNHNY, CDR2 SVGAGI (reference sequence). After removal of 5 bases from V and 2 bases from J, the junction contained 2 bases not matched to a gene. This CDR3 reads CASSREGPYNEQFF. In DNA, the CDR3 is TGTGCCAGCAGTCGGGAGGGTCCCTACAATGAGCAGTTCTTC.

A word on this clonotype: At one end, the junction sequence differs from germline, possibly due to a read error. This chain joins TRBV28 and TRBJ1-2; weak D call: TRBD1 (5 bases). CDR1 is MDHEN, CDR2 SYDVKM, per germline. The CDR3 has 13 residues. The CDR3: CASHEAGNYGYIF. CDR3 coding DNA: TGTGCCAGCCATGAGGCAGGGAACTATGGCTACATCTTC.

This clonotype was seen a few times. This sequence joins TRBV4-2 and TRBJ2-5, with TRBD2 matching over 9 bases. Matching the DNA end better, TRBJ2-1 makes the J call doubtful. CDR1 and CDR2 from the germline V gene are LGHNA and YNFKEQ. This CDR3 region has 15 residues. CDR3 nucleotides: TGTGCCAGCAGCAGGGAGACTAGCGGATTTAATGAGCAGTTCTTC. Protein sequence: CASSRETSGFNEQFF.

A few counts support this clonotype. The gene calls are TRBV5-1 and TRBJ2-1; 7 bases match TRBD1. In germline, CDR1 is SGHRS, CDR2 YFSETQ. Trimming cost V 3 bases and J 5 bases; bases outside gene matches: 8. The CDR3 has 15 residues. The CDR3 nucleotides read TGCGCCAGCAGCTCCCCCGGGACAGCCGACAATGAGCAGTTCTTC. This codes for CASSSPGTADNEQFF.

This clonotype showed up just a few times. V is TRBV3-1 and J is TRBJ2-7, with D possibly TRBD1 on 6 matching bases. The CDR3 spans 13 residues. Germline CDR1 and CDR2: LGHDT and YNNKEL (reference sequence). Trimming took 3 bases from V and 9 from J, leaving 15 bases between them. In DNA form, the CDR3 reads TGTGCCAGCAGCCAGGCGGACAGTTTACTGCAGTACTTC. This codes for CASSQADSLLQYF.

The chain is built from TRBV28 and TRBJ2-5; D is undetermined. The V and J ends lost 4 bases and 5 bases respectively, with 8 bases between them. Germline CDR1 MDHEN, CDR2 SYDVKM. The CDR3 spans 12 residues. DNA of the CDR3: TGTGCCAGCAGTTCCAATCCGGAGACCCAGTACTTC. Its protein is CASSSNPETQYF.

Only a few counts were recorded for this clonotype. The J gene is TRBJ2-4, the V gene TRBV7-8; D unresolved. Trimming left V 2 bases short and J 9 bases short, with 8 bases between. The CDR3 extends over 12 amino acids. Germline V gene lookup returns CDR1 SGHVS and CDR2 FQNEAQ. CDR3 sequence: CASSLLVGIQYF. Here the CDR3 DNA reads TGTGCCAGCAGCTTACTAGTAGGCATTCAGTACTTC.

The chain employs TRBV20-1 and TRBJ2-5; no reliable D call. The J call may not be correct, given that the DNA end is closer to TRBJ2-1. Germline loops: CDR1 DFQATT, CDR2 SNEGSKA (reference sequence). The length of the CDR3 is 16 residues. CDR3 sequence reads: CSARDIGILRVHEQFF. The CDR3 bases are TGCAGTGCTAGAGATATAGGGATTCTCCGGGTCCATGAGCAGTTCTTC.

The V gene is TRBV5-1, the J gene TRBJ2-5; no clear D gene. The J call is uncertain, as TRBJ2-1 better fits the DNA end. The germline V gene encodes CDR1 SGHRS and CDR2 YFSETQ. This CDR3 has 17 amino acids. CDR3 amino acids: CASSIGWVEENHNEQFF. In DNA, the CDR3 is TGCGCCAGCAGCATAGGGTGGGTCGAAGAGAACCACAATGAGCAGTTCTTC.

CDR3 sequence reads: CASSSRLAGASETQYF. The DNA for the CDR3 is TGCGCCAGCAGCTCCAGACTAGCGGGAGCATCAGAGACCCAGTACTTC. V and J are TRBV5-1 and TRBJ2-5, with 12 bases lining up with TRBD2. The CDR3 consists of 16 residues. Looked up from germline, CDR1 is SGHRS and CDR2 is YFSETQ. V shed 3 bases and J 4 bases; nucleotides not matched to a gene: 7. Supplemented by reference TRBV5-1 and TRBJ2-5, the full variable domain reads KAGVTQTPRYLIKTRGQQVTLSCSPISGHRSVSWYQQTPGQGLQFLFEYFSETQRNKGNFPGRFSGRQFSNSRSEMNVSTLELGDSALYLCASSSRLAGASETQYFGPGTRLLVL.